The entry below describes one T cell receptor (beta chain). Its antigen is as yet unknown. Profiled with immunoSEQ multiplex PCR; TCRdb holds only in-frame clones, not every one. The data contain about 130,000 clones, 85% to 90% of them seen just once; the ten biggest clones take up about a fifth. These data originate in a study of T cell responses to AZD1222 COVID-19 vaccine. Study findings and constraints: Spike-specific TCR breadth and depth went up after people got two AZD1222 doses. It was only after the peak T cell response that any repertoires were sampled. CD4 TCRs associated with vaccination spanned spike, dominating at 160-218 and 743-854.

Trimming removed 6 bases from V and 0 bases from J; junction bases left unmatched: 4. Germline loops: CDR1 WSHSY, CDR2 SAAADI. This CDR3 is built from 15 residues. The chain uses TRBV10-2 and TRBJ1-4; 7 nucleotides line up with TRBD1. Sequenced material: peripheral blood, taken on day 0 of AZD1222 vaccination. The receptor's source is an adult in good health. In nucleotides, the CDR3 is TGCGCCAGCAGGCGGGACAGAGCAACTAATGAAAAACTGTTTTTT. Translation gives CASRRDRATNEKLFF.